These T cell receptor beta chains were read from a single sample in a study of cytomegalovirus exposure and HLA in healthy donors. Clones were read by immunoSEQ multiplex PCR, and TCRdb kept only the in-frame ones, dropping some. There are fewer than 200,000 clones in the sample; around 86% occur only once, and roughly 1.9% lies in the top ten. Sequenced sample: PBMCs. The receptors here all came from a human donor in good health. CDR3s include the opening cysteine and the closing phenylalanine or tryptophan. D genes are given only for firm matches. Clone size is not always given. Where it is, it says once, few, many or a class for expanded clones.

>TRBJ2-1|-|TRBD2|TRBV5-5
TGTGCCAGCTACGGTCCGCGGGGGGGCTCCTACAATGAGCAGTTCTTC
CASYGPRGGSYNEQFF
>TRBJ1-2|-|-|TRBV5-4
TGTGCCAGCAGATTCTGGCCCAGGGGTGGCTACACCTTC
CASRFWPRGGYTF
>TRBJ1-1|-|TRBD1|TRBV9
TGTGCCAGCAGCGTAGGGACAGGGGGTGGTGAAGCTTTCTTT
CASSVGTGGGEAFF
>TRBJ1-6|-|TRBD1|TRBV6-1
TGTGCCAGCAGTGGAACGCACAGGGGTTCCTATAATTCACCCCTCCACTTT
CASSGTHRGSYNSPLHF
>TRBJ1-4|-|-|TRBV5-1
TGCGCCAGCAGCTTGGACAGGTTGGGCACTAATGAAAAACTGTTTTTT
CASSLDRLGTNEKLFF
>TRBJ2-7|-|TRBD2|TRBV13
TGTGCCAGCAGTCCACGGGGGGGCCTCAGTTACGAGCAGTACTTC
CASSPRGGLSYEQYF
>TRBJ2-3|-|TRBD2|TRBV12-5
TGTGCTAGTGGACGCAGCGGGGGAGGAGATACGCAGTATTTT
CASGRSGGGDTQYF
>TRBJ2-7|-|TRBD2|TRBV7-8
TGTGCCAGCCGCTACAGCGGGGCCACCTACGAGCAGTACTTC
CASRYSGATYEQYF
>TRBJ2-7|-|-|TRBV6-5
TGTGCCAGCAGTAGACGTACGGAGTCCTACGAGCAGTACTTC
CASSRRTESYEQYF
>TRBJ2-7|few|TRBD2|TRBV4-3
TGCGCCAGCAGCCAAGGTTATAGCGGGGGCTACGAGCAGTACTTC
CASSQGYSGGYEQYF